This T cell receptor beta chain came from a study of beta chain features in type 1 diabetes. The wider study: Healthy donors and patients showed comparable age, gender and cell yields.

Blood was collected once per donor into heparin, averaging roughly 120 mL. cDNA synthesis used the whole RNA isolate, giving expressed TCRB sequences. Method: immunoSEQ multiplex PCR; TCRdb's copy keeps in-frame clones and lacks some. The sample has some 640,000 clones, 11% to 15% seen once. As to this clone: No antigen is known for it.

The CDR3 covers 17 residues. Trimming cost V 3 bases and J 0 bases; bases outside gene matches: 8. Germline V CDR1 and CDR2: LGHNA, YNFKEQ. The study's findings and limits: Type 1 diabetes patients had TCRB CDR3s that were shorter (moderately but significantly so) in all four CD4+ subsets.

This TCR was recovered from a man aged 18 to 30 with type 1 diabetes. Sequenced material: naive CD4+ T cells from blood. This rearrangement joins TRBV4-2 to TRBJ2-1, with 7 bases identical to TRBD1. CDR3 bases: TGTGCCAGCAGCCAGGATGGTTCAGGGGGCTCCTACAATGAGCAGTTCTTC. This translates into CASSQDGSGGSYNEQFF.